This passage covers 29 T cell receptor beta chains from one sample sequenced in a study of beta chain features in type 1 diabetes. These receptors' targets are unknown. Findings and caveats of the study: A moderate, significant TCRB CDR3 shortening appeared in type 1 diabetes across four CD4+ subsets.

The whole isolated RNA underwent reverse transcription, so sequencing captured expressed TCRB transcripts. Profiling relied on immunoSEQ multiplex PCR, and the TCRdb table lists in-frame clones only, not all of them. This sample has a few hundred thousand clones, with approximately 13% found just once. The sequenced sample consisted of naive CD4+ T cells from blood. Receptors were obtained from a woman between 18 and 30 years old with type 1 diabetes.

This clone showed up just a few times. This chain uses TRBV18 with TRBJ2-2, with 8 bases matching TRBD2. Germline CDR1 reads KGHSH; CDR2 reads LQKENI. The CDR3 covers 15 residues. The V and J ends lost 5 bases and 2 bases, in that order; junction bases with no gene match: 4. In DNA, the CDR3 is TGTGCCAGCTCAACACTAGCGGCTAACACCGGGGAGCTGTTTTTT. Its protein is CASSTLAANTGELFF.

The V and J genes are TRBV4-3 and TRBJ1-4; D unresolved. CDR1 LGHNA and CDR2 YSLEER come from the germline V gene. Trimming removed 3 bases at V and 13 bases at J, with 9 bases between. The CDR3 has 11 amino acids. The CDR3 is CASSHRERLFF. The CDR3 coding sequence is TGCGCCAGCAGCCACCGGGAGAGACTGTTTTTT.

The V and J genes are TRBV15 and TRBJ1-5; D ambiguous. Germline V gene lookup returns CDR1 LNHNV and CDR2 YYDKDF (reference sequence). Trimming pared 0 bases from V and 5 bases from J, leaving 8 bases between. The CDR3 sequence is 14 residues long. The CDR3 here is CATSRDMRDQPQHF. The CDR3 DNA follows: TGTGCCACCAGCAGAGATATGAGGGATCAGCCCCAGCATTTT.

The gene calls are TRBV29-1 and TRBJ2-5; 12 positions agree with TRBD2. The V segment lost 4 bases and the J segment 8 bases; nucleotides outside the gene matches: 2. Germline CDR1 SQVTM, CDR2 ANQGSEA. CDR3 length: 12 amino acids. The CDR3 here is CSVGLAGATQYF. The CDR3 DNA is TGCAGCGTTGGACTAGCGGGAGCTACCCAGTACTTC.

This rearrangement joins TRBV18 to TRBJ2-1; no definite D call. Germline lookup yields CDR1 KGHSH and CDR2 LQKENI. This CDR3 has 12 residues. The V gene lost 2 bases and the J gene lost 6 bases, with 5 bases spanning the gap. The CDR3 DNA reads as TGTGCCAGCTCACCAATATCCAATGAGCAGTTCTTC. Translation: CASSPISNEQFF.

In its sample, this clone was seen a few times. The CDR3 bases are TGTGCCACCAGCAGAGACTACCGGACAGGGGAAAACGAGCAGTACTTC. It encodes CATSRDYRTGENEQYF. The chain combines TRBV15 with TRBJ2-7; TRBD1 aligns across 9 bases. This CDR3 region has 16 residues. The V gene's germline CDR1 is LNHNV and CDR2 YYDKDF (reference sequence). V lost 0 bases, J lost 5 bases, and 8 bases stayed unmatched.

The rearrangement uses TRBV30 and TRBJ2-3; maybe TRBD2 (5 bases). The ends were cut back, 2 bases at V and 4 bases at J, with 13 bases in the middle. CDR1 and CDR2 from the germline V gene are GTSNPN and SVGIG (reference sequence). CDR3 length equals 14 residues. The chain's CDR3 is CAWSWASRSDTQYF. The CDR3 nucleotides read TGTGCCTGGAGTTGGGCTAGCAGATCAGATACGCAGTATTTT.

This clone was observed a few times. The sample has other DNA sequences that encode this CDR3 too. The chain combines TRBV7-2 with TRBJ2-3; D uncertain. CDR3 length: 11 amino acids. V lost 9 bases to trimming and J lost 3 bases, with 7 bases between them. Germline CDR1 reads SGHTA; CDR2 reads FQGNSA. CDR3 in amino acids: CASGATDTQYF. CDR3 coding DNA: TGTGCCAGTGGAGCGACAGATACGCAGTATTTT.

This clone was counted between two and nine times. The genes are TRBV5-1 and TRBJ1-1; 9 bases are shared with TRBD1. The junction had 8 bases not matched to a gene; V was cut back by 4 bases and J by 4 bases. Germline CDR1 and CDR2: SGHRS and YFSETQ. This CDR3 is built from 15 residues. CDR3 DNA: TGCGCCAGCAGCACGGGACAGGGAGGTTCCACTGAAGCTTTCTTT. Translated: CASSTGQGGSTEAFF.

The CDR3 protein is CASSPQDNFYEQYF. In DNA, the CDR3 is TGTGCCAGCTCACCACAGGACAATTTCTACGAGCAGTACTTC. J is TRBJ2-7 and V is TRBV18, with D perhaps TRBD1 (5 bases). The length of the CDR3 is 14 residues. V was pared by 1 base and J by 3 bases, with 10 bases between. The germline CDR1 and CDR2 sequences are KGHSH and LQKENI. The variable domain in full, with the rest retrieved from reference TRBV18 and TRBJ2-7, is NAGVMQNPRHLVRRRGQEARLRCSPMKGHSHVYWYRQLPEEGLKFMVYLQKENIIDESGMPKERFSAEFPKEGPSILRIQQVVRGDSAAYFCASSPQDNFYEQYFGPGTRLTVT.

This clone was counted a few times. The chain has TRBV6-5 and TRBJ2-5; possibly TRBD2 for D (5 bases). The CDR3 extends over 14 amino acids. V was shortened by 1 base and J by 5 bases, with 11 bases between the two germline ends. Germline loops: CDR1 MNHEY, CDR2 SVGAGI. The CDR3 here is CASSYYYRRETQYF. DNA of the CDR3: TGTGCCAGCAGTTACTATTACCGGAGGGAGACCCAGTACTTC.

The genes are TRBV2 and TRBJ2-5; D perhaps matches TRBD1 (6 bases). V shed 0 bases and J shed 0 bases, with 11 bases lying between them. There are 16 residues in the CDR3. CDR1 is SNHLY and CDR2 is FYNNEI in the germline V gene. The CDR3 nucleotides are TGTGCCAGCAGTGAAGCGCGGACAGCATACCAAGAGACCCAGTACTTC. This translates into CASSEARTAYQETQYF.

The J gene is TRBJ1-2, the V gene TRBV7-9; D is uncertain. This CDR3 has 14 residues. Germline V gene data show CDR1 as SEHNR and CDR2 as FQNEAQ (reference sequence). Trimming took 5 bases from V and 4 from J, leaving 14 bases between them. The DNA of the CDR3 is TGTGCCAGCAGCCAGGTTTTTGTCGGCTATGGCTACACCTTC. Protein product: CASSQVFVGYGYTF.

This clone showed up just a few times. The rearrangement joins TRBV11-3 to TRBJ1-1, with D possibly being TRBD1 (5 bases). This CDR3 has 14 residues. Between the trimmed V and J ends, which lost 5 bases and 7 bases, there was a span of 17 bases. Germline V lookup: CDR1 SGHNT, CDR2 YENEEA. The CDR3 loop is CASSPGGAIGEAFF. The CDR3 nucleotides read TGTGCCAGCAGCCCCGGTGGGGCAATAGGTGAAGCTTTCTTT.

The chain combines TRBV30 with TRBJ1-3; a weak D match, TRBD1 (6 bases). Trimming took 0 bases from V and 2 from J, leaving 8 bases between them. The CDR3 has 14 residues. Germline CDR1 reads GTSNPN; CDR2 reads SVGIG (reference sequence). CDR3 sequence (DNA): TGTGCCTGGAGTGTAGGGGGTCCTGGAAACACCATATATTTT. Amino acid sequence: CAWSVGGPGNTIYF.

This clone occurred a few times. DNA of the CDR3: TGTGCCTGGCGACTTTGGGGCGGTGACTCTGGGGCCAACGTCCTGACTTTC. Its protein product is CAWRLWGGDSGANVLTF. The chain links TRBV30 to TRBJ2-6, with D perhaps TRBD1 (5 bases). Deletions cut 5 bases from V and 0 bases from J, with 17 bases between. Germline CDR1 reads GTSNPN; CDR2 reads SVGIG (reference sequence). The CDR3 runs 17 residues.

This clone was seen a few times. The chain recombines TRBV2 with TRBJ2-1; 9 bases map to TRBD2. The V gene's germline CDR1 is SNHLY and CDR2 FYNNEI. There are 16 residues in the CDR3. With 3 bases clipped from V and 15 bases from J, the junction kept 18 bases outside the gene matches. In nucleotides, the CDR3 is TGTGCCAGCAGTGATCCCGGCGCGGGAGGGCCTAACGTCCTGTTCTTC. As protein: CASSDPGAGGPNVLFF. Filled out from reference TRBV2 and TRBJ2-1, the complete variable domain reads EPEVTQTPSHQVTQMGQEVILRCVPISNHLYFYWYRQILGQKVEFLVSFYNNEISEKSEIFDDQFSVERPDGSNFTLKIRSTKLEDSAMYFCASSDPGAGGPNVLFFGPGTRLTVL.

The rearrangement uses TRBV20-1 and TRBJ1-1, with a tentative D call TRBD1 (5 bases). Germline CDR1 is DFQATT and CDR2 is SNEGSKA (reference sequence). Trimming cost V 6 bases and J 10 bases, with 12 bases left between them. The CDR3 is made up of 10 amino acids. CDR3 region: CSALRRGAFF. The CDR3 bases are TGCAGTGCGCTGAGAAGGGGAGCTTTCTTT.

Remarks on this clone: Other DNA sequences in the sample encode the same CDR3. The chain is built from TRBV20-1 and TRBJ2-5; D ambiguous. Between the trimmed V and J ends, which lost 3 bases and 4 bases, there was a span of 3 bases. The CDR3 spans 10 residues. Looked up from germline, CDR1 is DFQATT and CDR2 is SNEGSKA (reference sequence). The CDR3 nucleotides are TGCAGTGCTAGTCTAGAGACCCAGTACTTC. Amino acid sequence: CSASLETQYF.

In DNA form, the CDR3 reads TGCGCCAGCGGAGGGAGTAGTTCTAGCGGGCGCCAAGAGACCCAGTACTTC. Translation: CASGGSSSSGRQETQYF. The chain employs TRBV5-1 and TRBJ2-5; 8 nucleotides match TRBD2. CDR1 and CDR2 from the germline V gene are SGHRS and YFSETQ. V was pared by 7 bases and J by 1 base, with 15 bases of the junction left unmatched. The CDR3 is made up of 17 amino acids.

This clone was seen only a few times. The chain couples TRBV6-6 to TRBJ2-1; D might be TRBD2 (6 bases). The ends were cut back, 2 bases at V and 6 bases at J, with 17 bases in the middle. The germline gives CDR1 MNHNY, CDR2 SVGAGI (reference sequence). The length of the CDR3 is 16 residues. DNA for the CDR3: TGTGCCAGCAGTTACGCACGGGGGTTAACAAGCAATGAGCAGTTCTTC. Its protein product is CASSYARGLTSNEQFF.

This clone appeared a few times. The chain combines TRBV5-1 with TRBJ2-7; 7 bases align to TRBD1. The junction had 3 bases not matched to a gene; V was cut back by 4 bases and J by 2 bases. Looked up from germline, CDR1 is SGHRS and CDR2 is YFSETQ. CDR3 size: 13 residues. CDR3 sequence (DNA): TGCGCCAGCAGCCGGGACAGTACCTACGAGCAGTACTTC. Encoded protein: CASSRDSTYEQYF.

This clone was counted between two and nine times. The CDR3 loop reads CASTLVRSNTGELFF. DNA for the CDR3: TGTGCCAGCACCCTAGTTCGTTCGAACACCGGGGAGCTGTTTTTT. The chain employs TRBV2 and TRBJ2-2; D remains ambiguous. V gave up 7 bases and J gave up 0 bases, with 12 bases separating them. This CDR3 is 15 amino acids long. The V gene's germline CDR1 is SNHLY and CDR2 FYNNEI.

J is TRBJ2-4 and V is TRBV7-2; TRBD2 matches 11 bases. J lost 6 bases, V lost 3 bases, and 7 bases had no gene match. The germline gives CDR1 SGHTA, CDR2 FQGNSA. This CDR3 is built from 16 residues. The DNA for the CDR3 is TGTGCCAGCAGCTTCGTAGCGGGAGGGCTCCTAAACATTCAGTACTTC. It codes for CASSFVAGGLLNIQYF.

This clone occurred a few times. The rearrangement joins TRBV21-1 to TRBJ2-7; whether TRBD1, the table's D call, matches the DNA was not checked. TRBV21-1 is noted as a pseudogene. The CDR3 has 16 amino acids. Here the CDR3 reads CASSKEMRTAIYEQYV. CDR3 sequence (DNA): TGTGCCAGCAGCAAAGAGATGAGGACAGCGATCTACGAGCAGTACGTC.

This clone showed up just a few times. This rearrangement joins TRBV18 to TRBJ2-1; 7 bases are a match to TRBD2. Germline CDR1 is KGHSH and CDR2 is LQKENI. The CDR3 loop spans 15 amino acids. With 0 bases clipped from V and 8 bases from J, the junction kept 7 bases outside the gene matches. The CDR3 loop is CASSPPSLAVHEQFF. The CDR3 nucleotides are TGTGCCAGCTCACCACCGAGCCTAGCGGTACATGAGCAGTTCTTC.

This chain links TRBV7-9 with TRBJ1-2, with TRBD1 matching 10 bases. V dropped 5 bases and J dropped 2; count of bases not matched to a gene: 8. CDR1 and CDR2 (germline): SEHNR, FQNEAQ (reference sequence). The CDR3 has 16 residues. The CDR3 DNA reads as TGTGCCAGCAGCCCGACAGGGGGCACTTCCAACTATGGCTACACCTTC. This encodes CASSPTGGTSNYGYTF.

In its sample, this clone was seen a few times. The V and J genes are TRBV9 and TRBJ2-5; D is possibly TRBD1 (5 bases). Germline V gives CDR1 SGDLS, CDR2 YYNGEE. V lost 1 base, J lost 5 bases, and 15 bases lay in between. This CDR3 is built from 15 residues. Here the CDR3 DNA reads TGTGCCAGCAGCGTAAGGGGCAGAGGCCCGGAGACCCAGTACTTC. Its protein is CASSVRGRGPETQYF.

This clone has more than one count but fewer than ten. The CDR3 DNA reads TGTGCAAGTCGCCCTCCGACGAATAGCGGGACCTTATTCTACGAGCAGTACTTC. It translates to CASRPPTNSGTLFYEQYF. V gene TRBV12-2 combines with J gene TRBJ2-7; the table's D gene call, TRBD2, was not cross checked with the DNA. TRBV12-2 is a recognized pseudogene. The length of the CDR3 is 18 residues.